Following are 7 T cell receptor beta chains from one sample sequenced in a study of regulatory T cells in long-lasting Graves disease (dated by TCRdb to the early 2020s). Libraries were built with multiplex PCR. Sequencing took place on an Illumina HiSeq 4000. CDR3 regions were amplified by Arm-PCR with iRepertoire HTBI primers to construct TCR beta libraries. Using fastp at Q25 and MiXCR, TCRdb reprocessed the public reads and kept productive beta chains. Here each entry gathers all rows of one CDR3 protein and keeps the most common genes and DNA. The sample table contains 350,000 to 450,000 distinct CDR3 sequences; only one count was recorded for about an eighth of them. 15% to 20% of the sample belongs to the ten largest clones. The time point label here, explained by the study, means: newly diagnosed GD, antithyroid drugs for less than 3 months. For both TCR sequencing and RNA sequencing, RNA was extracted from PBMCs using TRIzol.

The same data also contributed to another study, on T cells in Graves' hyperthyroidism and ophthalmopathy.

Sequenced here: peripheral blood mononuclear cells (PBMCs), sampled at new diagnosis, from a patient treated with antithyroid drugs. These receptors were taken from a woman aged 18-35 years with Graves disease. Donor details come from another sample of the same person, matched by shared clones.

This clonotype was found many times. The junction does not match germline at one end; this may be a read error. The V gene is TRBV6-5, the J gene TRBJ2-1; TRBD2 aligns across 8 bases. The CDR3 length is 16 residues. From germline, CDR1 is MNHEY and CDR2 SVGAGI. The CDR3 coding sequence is TGTGCCAGCAGTTTCCGCGCGGGAGGCGTCTACACTGAGCAGTTCTTC. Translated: CASSFRAGGVYTEQFF.

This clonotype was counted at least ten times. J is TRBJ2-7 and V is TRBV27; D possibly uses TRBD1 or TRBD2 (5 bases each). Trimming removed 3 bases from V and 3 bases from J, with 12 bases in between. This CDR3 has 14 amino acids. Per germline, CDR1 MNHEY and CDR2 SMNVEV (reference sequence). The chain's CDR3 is CASSFRQSGYEQYV. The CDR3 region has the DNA TGTGCCAGCAGTTTTCGACAGAGCGGCTACGAGCAGTACGTC.

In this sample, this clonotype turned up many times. Written as DNA, the CDR3 is TGTGCCAGCAGTCCCAGGGCTCCCCAATGGGGCAATCAGCCCCAGCATTTT. This translates into CASSPRAPQWGNQPQHF. The J gene is TRBJ1-5, the V gene TRBV27; D is possibly TRBD1 (5 bases). The V gene's germline CDR1 is MNHEY and CDR2 SMNVEV (reference sequence). The CDR3 loop spans 17 amino acids. The V and J ends lost 5 bases and 2 bases respectively, with 19 bases between them.

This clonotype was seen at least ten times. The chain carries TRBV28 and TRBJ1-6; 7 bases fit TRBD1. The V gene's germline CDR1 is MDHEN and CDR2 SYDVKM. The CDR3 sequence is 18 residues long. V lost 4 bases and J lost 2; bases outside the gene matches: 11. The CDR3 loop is CASSSSRGAGAYNSPLHF. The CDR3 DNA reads TGTGCCAGCAGTTCCTCCAGGGGGGCAGGGGCCTATAATTCACCCCTCCACTTT.

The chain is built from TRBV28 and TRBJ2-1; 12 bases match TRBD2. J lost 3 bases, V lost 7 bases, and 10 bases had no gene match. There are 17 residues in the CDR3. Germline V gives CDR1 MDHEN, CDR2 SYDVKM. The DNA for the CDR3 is TGTGCCAGCAACCCTAGCGGGGGGGCCTCGGGCTACAATGAGCAGTTCTTC. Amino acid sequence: CASNPSGGASGYNEQFF.

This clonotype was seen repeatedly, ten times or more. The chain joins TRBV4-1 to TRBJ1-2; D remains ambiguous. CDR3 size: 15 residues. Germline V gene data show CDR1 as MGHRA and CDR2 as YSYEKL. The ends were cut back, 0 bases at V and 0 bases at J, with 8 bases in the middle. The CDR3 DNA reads TGCGCCAGCAGCCAAGATCGAGACTCTAACTATGGCTACACCTTC. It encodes CASSQDRDSNYGYTF.

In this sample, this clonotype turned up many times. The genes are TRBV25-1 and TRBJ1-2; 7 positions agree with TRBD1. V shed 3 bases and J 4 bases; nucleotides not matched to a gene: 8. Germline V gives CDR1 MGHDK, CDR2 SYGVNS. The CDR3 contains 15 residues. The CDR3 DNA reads TGTGCCAGCAGTGATTCCGGGACAGTGTTCTATGGCTACACCTTC. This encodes CASSDSGTVFYGYTF.